This TCR beta chain was sequenced in a study of shared clonotypes between healthy human individuals. Study as a whole: Each donor's CD4 naive and CD4 memory cells filled three plates apiece, CD8 naive two, and CD8 memory one. Findings of the study overall: For naive CD4 cells, around 5.1% of clonotypes were shared across a handful of donors.

Trimming shortened V by 1 base and J by 7 bases, and 16 bases separated the two germline ends. CDR1 is SEHNR and CDR2 is FQNEAQ in the germline V gene (reference sequence). The CDR3 loop spans 16 amino acids. As regards this clone: Its antigen is not known.

Naive CD8 isolation took CD45RO-negative cells positively selected for CCR7 and excluded terminally differentiated effector memory CD45RA+ cells. For sorted subsets, 150 to 200 ng DNA per replicate equaled around 28,000 T cell genomes. Generated by immunoSEQ multiplex PCR, the TCRdb table keeps only in-frame clones and is missing some. The sample contains around 2,000,000 clones, around 93% of which appear only once. The receptor comes from a man younger than 35 in good health. Some clones in this sample may be carry-over from other donors' samples. Sequencing was performed on naive CD8+ T cells from PBMCs. This chain uses TRBV7-9 with TRBJ1-4; no clear D. CDR3 protein: CASSLDWGGLAEKLFF. The CDR3 nucleotides are TGTGCCAGCAGCTTAGATTGGGGAGGACTTGCTGAAAAACTGTTTTTT.